This is a list of T cell receptor beta chains from one sample in a study of response to subunit inactivated influenza vaccine. TCRdb re-called the RT-PCR reads through MiXCR, storing one row per CDR3 protein. Altogether more than 250,000 distinct CDR3 sequences are present, 21% being singletons, with the ten largest covering about 9.4%. The source material was PBMCs from blood, sampled less than 22 months after vaccination. These receptors originate from a man aged 45 to 75 who received an inactivated influenza vaccine. Each CDR3 is given without its conserved first and last residue.

v_gene	j_gene	CDR3aa
TRBV12-3/TRBV12-4	TRBJ2-2	ASSFRETYTGELF
TRBV4-2	TRBJ1-6	ASSQYRGGSSYNSPLH
TRBV23-1	TRBJ2-7	ASSRDRLFYEQY
TRBV5-4	TRBJ2-7	ASSLGSLAGGYEQY
TRBV7-2	TRBJ1-1	ASSLGVRNEAF
TRBV7-2	TRBJ2-3	ASSLGLGPDTQY
TRBV20-1	TRBJ1-2	SARDPSRGGGYGYT
TRBV7-2	TRBJ2-1	ASSRLAGGLKQF
TRBV7-9	TRBJ1-2	ASSLVPGDGYT
TRBV6-1	TRBJ2-2	ASKPFPTAGTNTGELF
TRBV3-1	TRBJ1-5	ASSSRGNQPQH
TRBV7-2	TRBJ2-3	ASSSDYGTQY
TRBV7-9	TRBJ2-1	ASSLGTGHYNEQF
TRBV29-1	TRBJ1-2	SVEPTDLRGYT
TRBV6-2/TRBV6-3	TRBJ2-7	ATSTGRLYEQY
TRBV5-1	TRBJ1-6	ASSIGPSTGSSYNSPLH
TRBV2	TRBJ2-5	ASSSQGWETQY
TRBV12-3/TRBV12-4	TRBJ1-3	ASSSGLSSGNTIY
TRBV20-1	TRBJ1-2	SARVGVGYT
TRBV4-2	TRBJ1-2	ASSQEPQTLRTTFYGYT
TRBV2	TRBJ1-4	ASSVPTINEKLF
TRBV20-1	TRBJ1-5	SARLPDSNQPQH
TRBV29-1	TRBJ2-7	SVASGTLLLYEQY
TRBV7-9	TRBJ1-2	ASSLGTGLSYGYT
TRBV7-9	TRBJ2-5	ASSLDHIRVQETQY
TRBV18	TRBJ2-1	ASSPVSGGEQF
TRBV12-3/TRBV12-4	TRBJ1-5	ASSRDSWGNQPQH
TRBV12-3/TRBV12-4	TRBJ1-3	ASSLAGQGNGNTIY
TRBV29-1	TRBJ2-2	SVAPASGELF
TRBV3-1	TRBJ1-5	ASSQGTTEPPQH
TRBV4-2	TRBJ2-7	ASSQDLGPVEQY
TRBV29-1	TRBJ1-1	SVRQGGGPEAF
TRBV24-1	TRBJ2-7	ATSDRGRVYEQY
TRBV5-5	TRBJ2-7	ASRTTMPSYEQY
TRBV5-1	TRBJ2-2	ASRPPGTGELF
TRBV7-9	TRBJ1-5	ASCLQNQPQH
TRBV10-3	TRBJ1-1	AISARQGRETEAF
TRBV20-1	TRBJ1-5	SARPGTGVNQPQH
TRBV29-1	TRBJ2-2	SVARPGTGELF
TRBV18	TRBJ1-1	ASSPPAVNTEAF
TRBV18	TRBJ2-7	ASSGTEPYEQY
TRBV7-9	TRBJ1-4	ASSGQGTSNEKLF
TRBV7-6	TRBJ2-5	ASSLGLAGGLTRETQY
TRBV4-3	TRBJ1-3	ASSQASTDTGNTIY
TRBV7-8	TRBJ1-5	ASSFSVGWPQH
TRBV10-3	TRBJ2-7	AISQGNYEQY
TRBV4-3	TRBJ2-1	ASSQVGLAYNEQF
TRBV28	TRBJ2-2	ASSPGGYITGELF
TRBV18	TRBJ1-1	ASSPLRTENTEAF
TRBV5-4	TRBJ1-1	ASSSRTGKGTEAF